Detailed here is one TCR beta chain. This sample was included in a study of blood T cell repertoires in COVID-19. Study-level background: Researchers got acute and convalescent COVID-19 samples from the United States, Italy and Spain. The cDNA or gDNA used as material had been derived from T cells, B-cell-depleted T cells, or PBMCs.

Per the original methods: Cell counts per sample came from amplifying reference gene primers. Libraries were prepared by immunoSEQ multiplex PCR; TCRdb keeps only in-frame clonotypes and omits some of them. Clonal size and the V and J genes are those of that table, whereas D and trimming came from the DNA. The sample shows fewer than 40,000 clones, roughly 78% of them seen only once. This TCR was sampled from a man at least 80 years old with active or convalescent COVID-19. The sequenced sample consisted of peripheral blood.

CDR3 nucleotide sequence: TGTGCCACCAGCCCCGACAGGCACAATGAGCAGTTCTTC. Encoded protein: CATSPDRHNEQFF. The J gene is TRBJ2-1, the V gene TRBV15; maybe TRBD1 (6 bases). The germline V and J ends were trimmed by 5 bases and 5 bases, with 10 bases remaining between them. CDR3 length: 13 amino acids. Per the germline V gene, CDR1 is LNHNV and CDR2 is YYDKDF (reference sequence).